The TCR beta chain described here comes from a study of CD8+ T cells in alopecia areata. Study in general: The study gave treated patients oral tofacitinib at 5 to 10 mg twice daily. Tofacitinib dosing lasted 6 to 18 months, which was then followed by 6 months off drug.

Extraction of RNA preceded its reverse transcription into cDNA, which served as the sequencing template. Sequencing was performed with immunoSEQ multiplex PCR; in TCRdb, only in-frame clones are kept and a portion is missing. In the table there are roughly 150,000 clones, about nine tenths of which are singletons. Findings of the study overall: Lesional scalp exceeded normal scalp in clonality, especially in alopecia totalis/universalis.

Regarding this clone: The antigen remains undetermined.

Trimming at V came to 7 bases and at J to 5 bases, leaving 7 bases not matched to a gene. In germline, CDR1 is SGHTA, CDR2 FQGNSA. This CDR3 comprises 15 residues. Alopecia areata patients provided lesional scalp punch biopsies and peripheral blood. The V and J genes are TRBV7-2 and TRBJ2-5, with TRBD2 identical over 13 bases. This receptor was identified in a human donor with alopecia areata. Here the sequenced sample was CD8+ T cells sorted from blood, taken at week 0. The CDR3 sequence: CASIGLAGVRETQYF. In nucleotides, the CDR3 is TGTGCCAGCATCGGACTAGCGGGAGTGCGGGAGACCCAGTACTTC.